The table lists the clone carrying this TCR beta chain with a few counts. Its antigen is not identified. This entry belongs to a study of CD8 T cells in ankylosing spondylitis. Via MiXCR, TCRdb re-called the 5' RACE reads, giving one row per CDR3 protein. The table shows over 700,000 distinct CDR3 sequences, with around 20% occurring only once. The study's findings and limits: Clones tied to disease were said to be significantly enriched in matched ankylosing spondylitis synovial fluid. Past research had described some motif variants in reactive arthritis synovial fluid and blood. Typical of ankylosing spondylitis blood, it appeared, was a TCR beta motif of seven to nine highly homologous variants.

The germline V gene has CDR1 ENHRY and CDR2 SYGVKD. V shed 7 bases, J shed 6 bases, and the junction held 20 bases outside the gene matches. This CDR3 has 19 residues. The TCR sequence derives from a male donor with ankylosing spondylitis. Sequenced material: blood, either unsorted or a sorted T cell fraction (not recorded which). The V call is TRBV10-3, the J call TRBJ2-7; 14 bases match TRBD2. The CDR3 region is CAIIERGTSGSLCRLEQYF. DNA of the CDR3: TGTGCCATCATCGAAAGGGGGACTAGCGGGAGTTTGTGTCGACTCGAGCAGTACTTC.